This TCR beta chain is from a study of spatial heterogeneity in lung cancer (dated by TCRdb to about 2019). In terms of the full investigation: Beta-chain transcripts were consistently detected in greater numbers than alpha-chain transcripts, which likely reflected higher beta-chain transcript abundance. A strong correlation was found between TCR transcript counts in tumor regions and a T cell transcriptional module score from matched bulk RNA-seq. In the raw uncorrected reads, each unique combination of TCR and UMI appeared more than ten times on average. TCR alpha and beta repertoires were quantitatively compared across multiple tumor regions, matched nontumor lung and blood in non-small cell lung cancer. The study linked features of the TCR repertoire to counts of nonsynonymous mutations, which were determined by whole-exome sequencing of tumor tissue. Both alpha and beta chains were TCR-sequenced in around 220 tumor regions, 64 matched nontumor lung samples and over 55 PBMC samples obtained at surgery.

This clonotype showed up many times. Its antigen is unknown. No base qualities exist here, and no much larger clone lies one base off it. Results the study describes overall, beyond this receptor: Estimated TCR-seq coverage of tumor T cells was only approximately 7.4% for alpha chains and about 12% for beta chains. Additional single-cell paired TCR alpha and beta sequencing was considered necessary to confirm, at a functional level, the hypothesis that regional TCRs recognize regional mutations. The number of expanded intratumoral alpha and beta TCRs correlated with the tumor nonsynonymous mutation count. Counts of ubiquitous and regional expanded TCRs correlated with counts of ubiquitous and regional nonsynonymous mutations, respectively.

Preparation of the library involved 5' RACE. Sequencing instrument: NextSeq 500. In the TCR library protocol, a unique molecular identifier was attached to each TCR cDNA molecule so that PCR and sequencing errors could be corrected. On the study's bioinformatics: TCR identification, UMI-based error correction and CDR3 extraction were performed with Decombinator tools. Expanded TCRs were defined as those above a frequency of 2 per 1,000, corresponding to the top 1% of the tumor frequency distribution. Expanded tumor TCRs were classed as regional if statistically deemed absent (corrected P<0.05) from at least one tumor region, otherwise ubiquitous. Renyi diversity was computed with the R vegan package after each repertoire had been subsampled 100 times to 5,000 TCRs. To build CDR3 similarity networks, amino acid triplet string-kernel similarity was used, and CDR3s were connected when their pairwise similarity was above 0.82. TCRdb trimmed the raw reads at Q25, called clones with MiXCR and kept productive beta chains. Each CDR3 protein gets just one entry, which takes the most common genes and DNA from the rows behind it. These V and J calls derive from TCRdb rather than the authors' analysis. The sample table holds about 27,000 distinct CDR3 sequences, of which roughly 7.4% were seen once. Approximately 25% of the sample goes to the ten largest clones.

What this sample's time point label stands for: sample taken at primary tumor resection. Samples were obtained from approximately 70 patients with early-stage, untreated non-small cell lung cancer from the lung TRACERx cohort. Whole RNA extracted from tumor and nontumor lung tissue, or from cryopreserved PBMC samples, was used for TCR sequencing without cell sorting. Only patients with enough RNA available from two or more tumor regions were chosen for TCR sequencing. A lung pathologist reviewed the tumor and adjacent nontumor lung specimens before the specimens were selected. The sample in question was lung tumor tissue, obtained at surgery. This TCR was recovered from a male donor with early-stage non-small cell lung cancer.

The CDR3 reads CASSLRIEAFF. At the DNA level, the sequence is TGTGCCAGCAGTTTAAGGATCGAAGCTTTCTTT. The chain is made from TRBV28 and TRBJ1-1, with the D segment identity uncertain. From the germline V gene, CDR1 is MDHEN and CDR2 is SYDVKM. Relative to germline, V is 2 bases shorter and J is 8 bases shorter, with 6 bases between their ends. The CDR3 covers 11 residues, taking in both the cysteine and the phenylalanine. Only the CDR3 region is kept as DNA, spanning 33 bases read in frame from base 1.